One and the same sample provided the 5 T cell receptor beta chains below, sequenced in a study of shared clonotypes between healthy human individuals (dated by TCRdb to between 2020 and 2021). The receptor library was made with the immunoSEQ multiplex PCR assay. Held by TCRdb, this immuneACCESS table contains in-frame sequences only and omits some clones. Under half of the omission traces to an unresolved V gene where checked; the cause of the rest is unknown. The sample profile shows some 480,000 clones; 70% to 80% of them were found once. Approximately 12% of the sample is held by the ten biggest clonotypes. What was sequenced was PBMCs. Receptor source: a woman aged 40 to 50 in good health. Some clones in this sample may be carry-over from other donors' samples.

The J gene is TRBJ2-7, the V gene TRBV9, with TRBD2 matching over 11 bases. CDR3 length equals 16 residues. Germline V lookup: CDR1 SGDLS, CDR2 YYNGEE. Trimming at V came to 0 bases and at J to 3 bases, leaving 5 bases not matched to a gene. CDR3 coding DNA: TGTGCCAGCAGCGTAGGGGGGACTAGCGGAATCTACGAGCAGTACTTC. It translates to CASSVGGTSGIYEQYF.

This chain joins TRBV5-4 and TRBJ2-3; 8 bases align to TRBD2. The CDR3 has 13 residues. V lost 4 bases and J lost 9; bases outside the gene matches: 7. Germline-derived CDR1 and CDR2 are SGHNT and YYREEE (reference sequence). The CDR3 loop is CASSPGLADTQYF. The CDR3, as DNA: TGTGCCAGCAGCCCAGGACTAGCTGACACGCAGTATTTT.

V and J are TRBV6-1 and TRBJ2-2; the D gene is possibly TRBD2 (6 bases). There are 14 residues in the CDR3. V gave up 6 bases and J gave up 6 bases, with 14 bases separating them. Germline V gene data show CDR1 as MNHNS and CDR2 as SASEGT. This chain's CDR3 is CASRGLSGAGELFF. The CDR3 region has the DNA TGTGCCAGCAGGGGCCTTTCGGGGGCCGGGGAGCTGTTTTTT.

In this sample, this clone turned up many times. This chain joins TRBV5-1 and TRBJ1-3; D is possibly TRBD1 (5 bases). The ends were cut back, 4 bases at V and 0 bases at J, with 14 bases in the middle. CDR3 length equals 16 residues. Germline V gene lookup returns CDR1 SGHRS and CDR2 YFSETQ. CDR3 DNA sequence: TGCGCCAGCAGCCTCCAGGGCGGGAACTCTGGAAACACCATATATTTT. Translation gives CASSLQGGNSGNTIYF.

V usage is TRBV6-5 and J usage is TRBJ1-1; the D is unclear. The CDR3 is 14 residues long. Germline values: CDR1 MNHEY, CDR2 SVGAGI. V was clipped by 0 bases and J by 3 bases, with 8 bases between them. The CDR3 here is CASSYSPSDTEAFF. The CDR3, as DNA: TGTGCCAGCAGTTACTCGCCGAGCGACACTGAAGCTTTCTTT.